The clone carrying this T cell receptor beta chain has ten or more counts. Its matching antigen is unknown. Stability of Graves' hyperthyroidism was defined as absent ophthalmopathy progression within 18 months. RNA transcripts yielded amplified TCR beta CDR3 regions. First-round RT-PCR of the TCR CDR3 relied on the HTBI primer set. MiXCR was run by TCRdb on the multiplex PCR reads, yielding one entry per CDR3 protein. The sample yields roughly 300,000 distinct CDR3 sequences, around a sixth seen once. The sample comes from a study of T cells in Graves' hyperthyroidism and ophthalmopathy. Study-wide results and limits: Ophthalmopathy was told apart from stable hyperthyroidism by a 13 V-J model.

V trimming: 5 bases; J trimming: 1 base; junction bases outside the gene matches: 5. Looked up from germline, CDR1 is MNHNS and CDR2 is SASEGT. CDR3 length: 15 amino acids. The sample comprised blood. The TCR originated in a woman between 45 and 60 years old with Graves' hyperthyroidism. The chain is built from TRBV6-1 and TRBJ1-1, with 9 bases aligning to TRBD1. In DNA form, the CDR3 reads TGTGCCAGCAGTATCGGGACAGGGCGGAACACTGAAGCTTTCTTT. This codes for CASSIGTGRNTEAFF.